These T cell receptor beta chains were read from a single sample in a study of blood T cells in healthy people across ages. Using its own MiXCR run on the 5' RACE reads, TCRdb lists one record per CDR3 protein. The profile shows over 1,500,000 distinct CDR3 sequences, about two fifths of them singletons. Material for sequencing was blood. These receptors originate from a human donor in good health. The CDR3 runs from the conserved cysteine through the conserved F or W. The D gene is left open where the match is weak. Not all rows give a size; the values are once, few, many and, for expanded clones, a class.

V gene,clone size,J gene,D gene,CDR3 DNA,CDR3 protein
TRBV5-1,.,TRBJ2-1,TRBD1,TGCGCCAGCAGCTCGGGACAGGGGATGTACAATGAGCAGTTCTTC,CASSSGQGMYNEQFF
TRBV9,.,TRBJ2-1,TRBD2,TGTGCCAGCACGGATCAGGTGGGGCGGGGGGCCTCGAGCTCCTACAATGAGCAGTTCTTC,CASTDQVGRGASSSYNEQFF
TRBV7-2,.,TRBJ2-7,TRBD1,TGTACCAGCAGCCTTGACCTACAGGGGGCCTCCTACGAGCAGTACTTC,CTSSLDLQGASYEQYF
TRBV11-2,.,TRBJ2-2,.,TGTGCCAGCACCTTCCAGGGTCAGGGGGGGGCCGGGGAGCTGTTTTTT,CASTFQGQGGAGELFF
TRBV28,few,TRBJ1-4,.,TGTGCCAGCAGTCTGGACCGGGGAGCCTCTAATGAAAAACTGTTTTTT,CASSLDRGASNEKLFF
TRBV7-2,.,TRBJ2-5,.,TGTGCCAGCAGCCTTCAACCTTACCCCAGGGGGGGGACCCAGTACTTC,CASSLQPYPRGGTQYF
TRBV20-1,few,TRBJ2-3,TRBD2,TGCAGCAAACTAGCGGGGTCTGATACGCAGTATTTT,CSKLAGSDTQYF
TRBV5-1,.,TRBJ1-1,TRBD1,TGCGCCAGCAGCCTAAGACAGGGGGGTATGATGAACACTGAAGCTTTCTTT,CASSLRQGGMMNTEAFF
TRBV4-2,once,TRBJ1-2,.,TGTGCCAGCAGCCCCCGAGACAACAGTAACTATGGCTACACCTTC,CASSPRDNSNYGYTF
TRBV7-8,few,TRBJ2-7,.,TGTGCCAGCAGCTTAAGGAGCAGGGGAGGACCCTACGAGCAGTACTTC,CASSLRSRGGPYEQYF
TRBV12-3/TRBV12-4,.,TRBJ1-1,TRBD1,TGTGCCAGCAGTTTAGGGGACAGGGGGCCCCTACCTGAAGCTTTCTTT,CASSLGDRGPLPEAFF
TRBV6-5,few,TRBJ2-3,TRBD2,TGTGCCAGCAGTTCGTCCTTACTACTAGCGGACCGCACAGATACGCAGTATTTT,CASSSSLLLADRTDTQYF
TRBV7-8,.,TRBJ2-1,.,TGTGCCAGCAGTTTTATTACAGGGCAGCAGTTCTTC,CASSFITGQQFF
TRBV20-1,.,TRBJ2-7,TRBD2,TGCAGTGCTAGAGATTTGGCAGGGCGGGGGGACGAGCAGTACTTC,CSARDLAGRGDEQYF
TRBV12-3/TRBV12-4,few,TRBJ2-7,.,TGTGCCAGCAGTTTACGGTGGGAACACGAGCAGTACTTC,CASSLRWEHEQYF
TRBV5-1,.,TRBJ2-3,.,TGCGCCAGCAGCTTGACAGCACTCCTCACAGATACGCAGTATTTT,CASSLTALLTDTQYF
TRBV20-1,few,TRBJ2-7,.,TGCAGTGCTAGGGGCTGGCATTACAAGAACTACGAGCAGTACTTC,CSARGWHYKNYEQYF
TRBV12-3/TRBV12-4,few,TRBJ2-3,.,TGTGCCAGCAGTCCCGCACTACTTACGGGTACGCAGTATTTT,CASSPALLTGTQYF
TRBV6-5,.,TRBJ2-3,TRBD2,TGTGCCAGCAGTGAAGGGACTAGCGGGGGGTACGGCACGCAGTATTTT,CASSEGTSGGYGTQYF
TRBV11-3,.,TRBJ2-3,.,TGTGCCGGCAGCTTCTTTGATACGCAGTATTTT,CAGSFFDTQYF
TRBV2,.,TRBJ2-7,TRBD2,TGTGCCAGCAGTGAAGCCCCCGGGAGGGGTAGCGAGCAGTACTTC,CASSEAPGRGSEQYF
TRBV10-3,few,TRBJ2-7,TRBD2,TGTGCCATCAGCTCAGGACTAGCGGGGAGGTTCTACGAGCAGTACTTC,CAISSGLAGRFYEQYF
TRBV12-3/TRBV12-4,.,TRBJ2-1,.,TGTGCCAGCAGTTTAGCGATATTCTACAATGAGCAGTTCTTC,CASSLAIFYNEQFF
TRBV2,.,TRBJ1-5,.,TGTGCCAGCAGTGAAGGGGCGAGGGTTCAGCCCCAGCATTTT,CASSEGARVQPQHF
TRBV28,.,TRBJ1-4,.,TGTGCCAGCAAGGAGTTGGGGAAAGAAAAACTGTTTTTT,CASKELGKEKLFF
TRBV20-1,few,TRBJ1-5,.,TGCAGTGCTAGAGGAGGGTTGGGTAGCAATCAGCCCCAGCATTTT,CSARGGLGSNQPQHF
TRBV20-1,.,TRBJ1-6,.,TGCAGTGCTAGTAGCGGGCAAAATTCACCCCTCCACTTT,CSASSGQNSPLHF
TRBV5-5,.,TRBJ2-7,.,TGTGCCAGCAGCGGCGGGACAGTCTCCTACGAGCAGTACTTC,CASSGGTVSYEQYF
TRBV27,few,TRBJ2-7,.,TGTGCCAGCAGTTCGTATCAGGGTAGCGACGAGCAGTACTTC,CASSSYQGSDEQYF
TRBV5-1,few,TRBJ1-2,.,TGCGCCAGCAGTCGTTCGGGGGAGACTGCTAACTATGGCTACACCTTC,CASSRSGETANYGYTF
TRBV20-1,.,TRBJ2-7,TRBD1,TGCAGTGCCGAGACCCCCGGAGGACAGGGAGCCGACGAGCAGTACTTC,CSAETPGGQGADEQYF
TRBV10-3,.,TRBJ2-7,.,TGTGCCATCGGAGCGGACAGCTACGAGCAGTACTTC,CAIGADSYEQYF
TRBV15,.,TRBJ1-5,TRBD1,TGTGCCACCAGCAGAGCGCCGACAGGGTCGCGCAATCAGCCCCAGCATTTT,CATSRAPTGSRNQPQHF
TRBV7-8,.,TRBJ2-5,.,TGTGCCAGCAGCTCCCAGGGTTCCGTCGAGGAGACCCAGTACTTC,CASSSQGSVEETQYF
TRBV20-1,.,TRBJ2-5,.,TGCAGCGCACCTTCTCAGGCCAGAGCGATGGGGACCCAGTACTTC,CSAPSQARAMGTQYF
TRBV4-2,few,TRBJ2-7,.,TGTGCCAGCAGCCAAGATCTTGGGTACTCCTACGAGCAGTACTTC,CASSQDLGYSYEQYF
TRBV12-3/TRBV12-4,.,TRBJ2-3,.,TGTGCCAGCACCCAATGGGAGACTAGCACAGATACGCAGTATTTT,CASTQWETSTDTQYF
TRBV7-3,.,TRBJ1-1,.,TGTGCCAGCAGCTTAAGGGGATTTTTAGAAGAAGAGTACACTGAAGCTTTCTTT,CASSLRGFLEEEYTEAFF
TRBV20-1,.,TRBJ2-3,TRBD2,TGCAGTGCTAGAGATGTACTAGCGGAGGGTTCCGGCGCAGATACGCAGTATTTT,CSARDVLAEGSGADTQYF
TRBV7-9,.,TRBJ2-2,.,TGTGCCAGCAGCTACCTTTCGGGGGGCTACACCGGGGAGCTGTTTTTT,CASSYLSGGYTGELFF
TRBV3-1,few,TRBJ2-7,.,TGTGCCAGCAGCCAAGGGGCTTTTTCCTACGAGCAGTACTTC,CASSQGAFSYEQYF
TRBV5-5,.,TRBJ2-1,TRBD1,TGTGCCAGCAGCCCGGGACAGAATCTTTACAATGAGCAGTTCTTC,CASSPGQNLYNEQFF
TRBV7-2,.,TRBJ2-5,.,TGTGCCAGCAGCTTAGTAGGGGGGGACGGAGAGACCCAGTACTTC,CASSLVGGDGETQYF
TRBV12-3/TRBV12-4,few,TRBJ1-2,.,TGTGCCAGCAGTTTGAGAACCGGGACCACGCTAACGGGGGGCTACACCTTC,CASSLRTGTTLTGGYTF
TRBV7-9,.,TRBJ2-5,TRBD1,TGTGCCAGCAGATCGGACAGGGTCGAGACCCAGTACTTC,CASRSDRVETQYF
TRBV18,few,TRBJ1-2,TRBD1,TGTGCCAGCTCACCGGGACAGGGGGCAGGTTTTTATGGCCACACCTTC,CASSPGQGAGFYGHTF
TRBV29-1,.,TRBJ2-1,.,TGCAGTGTTGATTACAGGGAGGCCTACAATGAGCAGTTCTTC,CSVDYREAYNEQFF
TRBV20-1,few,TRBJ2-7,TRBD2,TGCAGTGCTAGGGTAAATAGCGGGGGCCCAACCTACGAGCAGTACTTC,CSARVNSGGPTYEQYF
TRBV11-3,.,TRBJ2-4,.,TGTGCCAGCACCCCTAACTCCGGGACCATTAAAAACATTCAGTACTTC,CASTPNSGTIKNIQYF
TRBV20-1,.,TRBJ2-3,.,TGCAGCGTCCAACCAACGGCGACAGATACGCAGTATTTT,CSVQPTATDTQYF
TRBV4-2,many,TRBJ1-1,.,TGTGCCAGCAGCCAGGGGGAGGTCACTGAAGCTTTCTTT,CASSQGEVTEAFF
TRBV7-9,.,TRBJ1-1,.,TGTGCCAGCAGTTTAGGGGTACTGGGTCGGACTGAAGCTTTCTTT,CASSLGVLGRTEAFF
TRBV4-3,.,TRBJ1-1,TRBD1,TGCGCCAGCAGCCATGCCGAGGACAGGGGGCGCGACACTGAAGCTTTCTTT,CASSHAEDRGRDTEAFF
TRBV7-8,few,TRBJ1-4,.,TGTGCCAGCAGCTTTCGGACTTACGATGAAAAACTGTTTTTT,CASSFRTYDEKLFF
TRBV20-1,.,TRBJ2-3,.,TGCAGTGCTAGCTACAGGCCCCTGGGCACAGATACGCAGTATTTT,CSASYRPLGTDTQYF
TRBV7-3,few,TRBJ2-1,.,TGTGCCAGCAGCACCCAGTGGGGGCCGGACAATGAGCAGTTCTTC,CASSTQWGPDNEQFF
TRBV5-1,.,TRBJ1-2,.,TGCGCCAGCACCGTAGGAGGGGCCTATGGCTACACCTTC,CASTVGGAYGYTF
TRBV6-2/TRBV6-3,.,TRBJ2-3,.,TGTGCCAGCAGACGGACTACTAGCACAGATACGCAGTATTTT,CASRRTTSTDTQYF
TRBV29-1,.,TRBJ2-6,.,TGCAGCGTTGAGGGGACTTCTAGCTCTGGGGCCAACGTCCTGACTTTC,CSVEGTSSSGANVLTF